Only one count was recorded for the clone carrying this T cell receptor beta chain. These data are taken from a study of blood T cell repertoires in COVID-19. Study background: Sites in the United States, Italy and Spain provided acute and convalescent COVID-19 samples. The cDNA or gDNA used as material had been derived from T cells, B-cell-depleted T cells, or PBMCs.

As originally analysed: Amplification with reference gene primers provided the estimates of nucleated cell counts. Sequenced by immunoSEQ multiplex PCR; TCRdb stores in-frame clones only, minus some. The DNA gave D and trimming, while V, J and clone size come from that table. The data contain fewer than 250,000 clones, around 80% of them singletons. The CDR3 has 12 amino acids. CDR1 is MDHEN and CDR2 is SYDVKM in the germline V gene. V shed 8 bases and J shed 2 bases, with 9 bases lying between them. Material: peripheral blood. This clonotype was obtained from a young man with active or convalescent COVID-19. The chain has TRBV28 and TRBJ1-1; D remains ambiguous. CDR3 DNA sequence: TGTGCCAGCGGGGAGGTAAACACTGAAGCTTTCTTT. Translation: CASGEVNTEAFF.